The 14 T cell receptor beta chains given below trace back to one sample, sequenced in a study of blood T cell repertoires in COVID-19. TCRdb's copy holds only in-frame clones and misses some; the assay was immunoSEQ multiplex PCR. The sample includes 65,000 to 95,000 clones, around four fifths seen only once; the top ten take 15% to 20%. Sample: peripheral blood. These receptors all stem from an elderly man with active or convalescent COVID-19.

This clone was counted a single time. The gene calls are TRBV27 and TRBJ1-3, with 7 bases that match TRBD1. The CDR3 loop spans 13 amino acids. Germline CDR1 and CDR2: MNHEY and SMNVEV (reference sequence). V shed 8 bases, J shed 4 bases, and the junction held 5 bases outside the gene matches. For the CDR3, the DNA is TGTGCCAGCGCAGGGGGTCCAGGAAACACCATATATTTT. Its protein is CASAGGPGNTIYF.

This chain links TRBV7-2 with TRBJ2-5, with TRBD2 matching over 8 bases. Germline V gene data show CDR1 as SGHTA and CDR2 as FQGNSA. V lost 9 bases and J lost 4; bases outside the gene matches: 4. CDR3 length: 12 amino acids. In nucleotides, the CDR3 is TGTGCCAGTAAGCGGGGGACAGAGACCCAGTACTTC. This codes for CASKRGTETQYF.

This clone came up a few times. The V gene is TRBV6-1, the J gene TRBJ2-1, with D tentatively TRBD2 (5 bases). The CDR3 loop spans 14 amino acids. Trimming pared 2 bases from V and 10 bases from J, leaving 15 bases between. From germline, CDR1 is MNHNS and CDR2 SASEGT. CDR3 region: CASSEREPTREQFF. In nucleotides, the CDR3 is TGTGCCAGCAGTGAACGGGAACCTACAAGAGAGCAGTTCTTC.

A single count supports this clone. The chain employs TRBV11-3 and TRBJ1-2; D uncertain. The CDR3 is 15 residues long. Germline CDR1 reads SGHNT; CDR2 reads YENEEA. The V end lost 3 bases, the J end lost 2 bases, and 13 bases lay between the germline ends. CDR3 nucleotides: TGTGCCAGCAGCTTCGGGTCCCGCGGCAACTATGGCTACACCTTC. As protein: CASSFGSRGNYGYTF.

The J gene is TRBJ1-4, the V gene TRBV28; possibly TRBD1 for D (5 bases). This CDR3 comprises 13 residues. Germline values: CDR1 MDHEN, CDR2 SYDVKM. V was cut by 7 bases and J by 6 bases, with 12 bases left in between. CDR3 sequence reads: CASNLPRDEKLFF. CDR3 nucleotide sequence: TGTGCCAGCAATCTTCCCAGGGATGAAAAACTGTTTTTT.

The chain links TRBV30 to TRBJ1-2; the D gene is possibly TRBD1 (5 bases). CDR1 is GTSNPN and CDR2 is SVGIG in the germline V gene (reference sequence). Trimming removed 3 bases from V and 2 bases from J, with 10 bases in between. The CDR3 totals 13 residues. The CDR3 spells CAWSAGYNYGYTF. DNA of the CDR3: TGTGCCTGGAGCGCAGGGTACAACTATGGCTACACCTTC.

V usage is TRBV5-6 and J usage is TRBJ2-1; 11 bases are shared with TRBD2. V was clipped by 0 bases and J by 8 bases; unmatched bases: 10. Per germline, CDR1 SGHDT and CDR2 YYEEEE. This CDR3 comprises 17 residues. The CDR3 DNA sequence: TGTGCCAGCAGCTTGGTACTAGCGGGGGCTCTTGGGGATGAGCAGTTCTTC. Protein product: CASSLVLAGALGDEQFF.

The chain has TRBV5-1 and TRBJ2-5, with D tentatively TRBD2 (5 bases). The CDR3 is 12 residues long. Trimming stripped 6 bases from V and 6 bases from J, with 12 bases between. The germline V gene has CDR1 SGHRS and CDR2 YFSETQ. The CDR3 DNA reads TGCGCCAGCACCGAGCCCGGGAAGACCCAGTACTTC. This codes for CASTEPGKTQYF.

The V and J genes are TRBV21-1 and TRBJ2-5; the D call TRBD2 from the table was never checked on the DNA. TRBV21-1 is noted as a pseudogene. The CDR3 is made up of 19 amino acids. The DNA of the CDR3 is TGTGCCAGCAGCAAAGGGGCGCGGAGCGGGAGGGCCGTTAAAGAGACCCAGTACTTC. It is translated as CASSKGARSGRAVKETQYF.

This clone was detected a few times. This chain connects TRBV19 to TRBJ1-4; D not resolved. The germline gives CDR1 LNHDA, CDR2 SQIVND (reference sequence). The CDR3 length is 15 residues. The V end was cut by 4 bases, the J end by 8 bases, with 17 bases between. The CDR3 DNA sequence: TGTGCCAGTAGTACCACCTCGGTAAATAGCGAAAAACTGTTTTTT. This translates into CASSTTSVNSEKLFF. The full variable domain, its missing parts supplied by reference TRBV19 and TRBJ1-4, is DGGITQSPKYLFRKEGQNVTLSCEQNLNHDAMYWYRQDPGQGLRLIYYSQIVNDFQKGDIAEGYSVSREKKESFPLTVTSAQKNPTAFYLCASSTTSVNSEKLFFGSGTQLSVL.

This chain uses TRBV2 with TRBJ2-1, with 10 bases lining up with TRBD2. V shed 8 bases and J 0 bases; nucleotides not matched to a gene: 4. The CDR3 totals 15 residues. The germline CDR1 and CDR2 sequences are SNHLY and FYNNEI. The CDR3 is CASLQRGGSYNEQFF. The CDR3 coding sequence is TGTGCCAGCTTACAGCGGGGGGGCTCCTACAATGAGCAGTTCTTC.

The CDR3 DNA reads as TGTGCCAGCAGCTTAATGCAGGTCGGCGAGCAGTTCTTC. Translating it yields CASSLMQVGEQFF. The chain uses TRBV13 and TRBJ2-1; D is ambiguous. Germline V gene data show CDR1 as PRHDT and CDR2 as FYEKMQ (reference sequence). The V end lost 2 bases, the J end lost 10 bases, and 12 bases lay between the germline ends. The CDR3 is made up of 13 amino acids. The variable domain in full, with the rest retrieved from reference TRBV13 and TRBJ2-1, is AAGVIQSPRHLIKEKRETATLKCYPIPRHDTVYWYQQGPGQDPQFLISFYEKMQSDKGSIPDRFSAQQFSDYHSELNMSSLELGDSALYFCASSLMQVGEQFFGPGTRLTVL.

The chain recombines TRBV11-3 with TRBJ2-3; 13 nucleotides agree with TRBD2. Germline trimming cut 5 bases from V and 6 bases from J; bases unmatched to any gene: 8. This CDR3 has 16 amino acids. Germline CDR1 and CDR2: SGHNT and YENEEA. This CDR3 reads CASSASGTSGMDTQYF. As DNA, the CDR3 is TGTGCCAGCAGCGCCTCCGGGACTAGCGGGATGGATACGCAGTATTTT.

This rearrangement joins TRBV7-9 to TRBJ1-5; D might be TRBD1 (6 bases). V was clipped by 1 base and J by 0 bases, with 16 bases between them. The CDR3 contains 18 residues. Germline V lookup: CDR1 SEHNR, CDR2 FQNEAQ (reference sequence). The CDR3 DNA reads as TGTGCCAGCAGCTTAGTGGGGGACAAGTTATATAGCAATCAGCCCCAGCATTTT. Its protein product is CASSLVGDKLYSNQPQHF.